This entry describes one TCR beta chain. This clonotype was seen only a few times. Its cognate antigen has yet to be identified. It has no much larger one-base neighbor in the sample; base qualities were not kept. The instrument given in TCRdb is Illumina HiSeq 1500. TCRdb trimmed the raw reads at Q25, called clones with MiXCR and kept productive beta chains. Under each unique CDR3 protein, matching rows form one entry showing the most common genes and DNA. The sample table holds around 570,000 distinct CDR3 sequences, of which over 35% were seen once. The top ten hold around 48% of the sample. The treatment or condition tag for this specimen amounts to: in vitro stimulation with specific CMV peptide epitopes to enrich CMV-specific T cells. This specimen belongs to a study of T cell repertoires in cytomegalovirus infection (dated by TCRdb to about 2019). For context, the study as a whole: The peptide stimulations were aimed at well-studied HLA-B-restricted epitopes as well as recently identified HLA-C-restricted CMV epitopes, whose presentation resists viral immunomodulation. Because public TCR beta signatures pointed to carriage of CMV infection together with the matching HLA type, the HLA type of each donor mattered for the analysis.

Here is what the overall study found, with its caveats: In both this cohort and an independent roughly 330-donor cohort, the cumulative frequency of public TCR beta family members distinguished carriers of CMV infection plus the relevant HLA type. The ex vivo response was dominated by HLA-C-restricted CMV-specific TCR beta clonotypes, which also provided the single most frequent clonotype in two of eight donors.

Trimmed from V: 10 bases; trimmed from J: 5 bases; junction bases lacking a gene match: 6. The CDR3 runs 13 amino acids, cysteine and phenylalanine included. Only CDR3 DNA remains: 39 bases, in frame from the first base. For CDR1 and CDR2, the germline V gene lists ENHRY and SYGVKD. The rearrangement combines TRBV10-3 with TRBJ2-1, and 9 junction bases match TRBD1. This specimen was cultured PBMCs, taken from culture after CMV antigen stimulation. The clonotype originates from a human donor in good health (CMV status not recorded). Some clones in this sample may be carry-over from other donors' samples. The DNA sequence is given as TGTGCCACAACCGGGACAGGGAACAATGAGCAGTTCTTC. The resulting protein is CATTGTGNNEQFF.